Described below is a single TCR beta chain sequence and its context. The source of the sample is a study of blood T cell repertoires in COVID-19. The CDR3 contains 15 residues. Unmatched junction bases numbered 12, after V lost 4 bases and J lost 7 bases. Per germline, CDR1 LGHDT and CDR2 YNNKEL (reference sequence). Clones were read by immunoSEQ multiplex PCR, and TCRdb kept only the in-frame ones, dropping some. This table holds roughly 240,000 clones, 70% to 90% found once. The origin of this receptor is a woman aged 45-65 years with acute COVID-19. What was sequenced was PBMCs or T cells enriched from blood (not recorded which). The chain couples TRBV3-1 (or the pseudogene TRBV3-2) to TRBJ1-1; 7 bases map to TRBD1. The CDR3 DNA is TGTGCCAGCAGCCTCCTTAGACAGGGCGCCCTTGAAGCTTTCTTT. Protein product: CASSLLRQGALEAFF.